Below, one T cell receptor beta chain is given with its context. These data belong to a study of blood T cell repertoires in COVID-19. For the study at large: Sample material is recorded as cDNA or gDNA derived from T cells, B-cell-depleted T cells, or PBMCs.

TCRdb keeps only in-frame clones here, not all; method: immunoSEQ multiplex PCR. The sample lists 98,000 or so clones; 85% to 90% were seen once. V lost 6 bases and J 0 bases, leaving 14 bases between the germline ends. CDR1 is GTSNPN and CDR2 is SVGIG in the germline V gene (reference sequence). This CDR3 is built from 14 residues. The chain carries TRBV30 and TRBJ1-1, with D maybe TRBD1 (6 bases). Material: peripheral blood. This receptor was identified in a man between 45 and 60 years old with acute or convalescent COVID-19. The CDR3 nucleotides are TGTGCCTGTCTTGGGGGCGTAATGAACACTGAAGCTTTCTTT. It yields the protein CACLGGVMNTEAFF.